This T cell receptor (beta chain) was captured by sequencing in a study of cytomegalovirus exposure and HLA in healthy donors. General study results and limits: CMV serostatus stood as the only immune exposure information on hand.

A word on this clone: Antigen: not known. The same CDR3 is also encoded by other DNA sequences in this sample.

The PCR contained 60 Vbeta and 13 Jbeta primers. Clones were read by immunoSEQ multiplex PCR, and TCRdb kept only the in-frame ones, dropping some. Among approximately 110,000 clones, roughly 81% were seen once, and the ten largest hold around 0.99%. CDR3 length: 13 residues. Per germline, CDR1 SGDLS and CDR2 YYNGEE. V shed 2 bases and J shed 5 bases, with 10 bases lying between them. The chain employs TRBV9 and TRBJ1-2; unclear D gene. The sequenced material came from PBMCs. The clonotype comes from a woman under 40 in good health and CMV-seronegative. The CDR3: CASSVGGGYGYTF. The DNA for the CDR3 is TGTGCCAGCAGCGTTGGTGGAGGATATGGCTACACCTTC.